This T cell receptor beta chain was identified in a study of Ad26.COV2.S vaccination and SARS-CoV-2 variants. General study results and limits: Substantial post-vaccination breadth of spike-specific CD8+ and CD4+ T cell responses was reported. Participants in the vaccine arm had higher spike-specific TCR breadth; placebo recipients had lower.

Notes on this clone: Antigen: not known.

The germline V and J ends were trimmed by 4 bases and 5 bases, with 18 bases remaining between them. The CDR3 is 16 amino acids. The germline V gene has CDR1 SGHTS and CDR2 YDEGEE. TCRdb's table, derived via immunoSEQ multiplex PCR, lists solely in-frame clones and lacks some. The table has 290,000 or so clones, around 87% seen once. This sample's treatment: some 19 received Ad26.COV2.S at low or high dose, single or two shots; several received placebo; per-sample allocation not given. Samples came from day 63 after the first vaccine or placebo injection. This TCR was sampled from a person between 18 and 60 years old who received the Ad26.COV2.S COVID-19 vaccine or a placebo. This specimen consisted of peripheral blood, obtained in a trial of Ad26.COV2.S vaccine versus placebo. V is TRBV5-8 and J is TRBJ2-2; D is unresolved. CDR3 in amino acids: CASSPLRARETGELFF. CDR3 DNA sequence: TGTGCCAGCAGCCCTTTACGGGCCCGAGAGACCGGGGAGCTGTTTTTT. Combining the CDR3 with reference TRBV5-8 and TRBJ2-2 gives the whole variable domain EAGVTQSPTHLIKTRGQQATLRCSPISGHTSVYWYQQALGLGLQFLLWYDEGEERNRGNFPPRFSGRQFPNYSSELNVNALELEDSALYLCASSPLRARETGELFFGEGSRLTVL.